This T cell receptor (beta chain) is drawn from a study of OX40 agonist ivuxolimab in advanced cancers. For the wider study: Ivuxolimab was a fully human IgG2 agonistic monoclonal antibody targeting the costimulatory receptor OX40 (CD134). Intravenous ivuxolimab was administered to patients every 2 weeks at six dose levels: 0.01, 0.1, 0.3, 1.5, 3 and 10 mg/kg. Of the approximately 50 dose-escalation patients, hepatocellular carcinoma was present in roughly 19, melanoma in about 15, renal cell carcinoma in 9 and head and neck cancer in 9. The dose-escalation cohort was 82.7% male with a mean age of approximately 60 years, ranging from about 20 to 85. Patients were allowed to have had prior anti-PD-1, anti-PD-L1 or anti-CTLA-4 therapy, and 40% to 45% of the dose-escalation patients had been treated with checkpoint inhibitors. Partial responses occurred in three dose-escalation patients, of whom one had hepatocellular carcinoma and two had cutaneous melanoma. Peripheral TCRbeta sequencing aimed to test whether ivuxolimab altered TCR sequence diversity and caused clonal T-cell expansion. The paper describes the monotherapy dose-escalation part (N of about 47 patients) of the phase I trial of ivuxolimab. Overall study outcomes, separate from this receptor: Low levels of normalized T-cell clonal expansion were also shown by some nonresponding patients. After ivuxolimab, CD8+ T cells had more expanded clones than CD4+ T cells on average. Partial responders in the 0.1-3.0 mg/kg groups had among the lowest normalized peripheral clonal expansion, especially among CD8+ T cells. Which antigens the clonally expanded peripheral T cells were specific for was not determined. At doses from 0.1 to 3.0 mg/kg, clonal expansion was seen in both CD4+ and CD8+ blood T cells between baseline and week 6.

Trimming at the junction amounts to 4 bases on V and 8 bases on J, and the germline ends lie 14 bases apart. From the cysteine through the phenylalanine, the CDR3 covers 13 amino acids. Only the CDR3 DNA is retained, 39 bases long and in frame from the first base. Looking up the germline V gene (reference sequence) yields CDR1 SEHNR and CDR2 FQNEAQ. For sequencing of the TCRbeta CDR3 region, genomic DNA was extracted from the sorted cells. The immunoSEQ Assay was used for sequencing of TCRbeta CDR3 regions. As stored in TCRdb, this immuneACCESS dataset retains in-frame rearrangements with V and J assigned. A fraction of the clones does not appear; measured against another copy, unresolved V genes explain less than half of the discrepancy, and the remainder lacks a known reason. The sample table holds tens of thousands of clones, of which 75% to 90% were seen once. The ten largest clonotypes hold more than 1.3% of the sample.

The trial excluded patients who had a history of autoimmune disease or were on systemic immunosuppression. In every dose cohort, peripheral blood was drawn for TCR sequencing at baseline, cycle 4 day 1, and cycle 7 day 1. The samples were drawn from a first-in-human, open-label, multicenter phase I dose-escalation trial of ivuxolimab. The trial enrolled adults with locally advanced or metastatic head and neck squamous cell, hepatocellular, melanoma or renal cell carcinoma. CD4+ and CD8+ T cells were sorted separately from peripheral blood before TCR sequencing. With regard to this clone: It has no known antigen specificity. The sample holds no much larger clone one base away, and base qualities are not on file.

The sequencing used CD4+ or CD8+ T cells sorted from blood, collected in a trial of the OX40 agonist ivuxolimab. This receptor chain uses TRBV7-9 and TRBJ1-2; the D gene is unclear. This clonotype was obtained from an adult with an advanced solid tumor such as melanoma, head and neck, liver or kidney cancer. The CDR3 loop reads CASSSEGRRGYTF. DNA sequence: TGTGCCAGCAGCTCAGAGGGTCGGCGAGGCTACACCTTC.